This T cell receptor (beta chain) was found in a study of cytomegalovirus exposure and HLA in healthy donors (dated by TCRdb to about 2017). Background for the entire study: According to an earlier analysis of several hundred of the donors, 200 million or so T cells yielded some 120 million unique TCR beta sequences and approximately 280 Gb of sequence data. Approximately 300 gigabases of sequencing data and about 92 million unique TCR sequences made up an early release that covered fewer than 650 HLA-typed donors. Of the 300 to 500 genotyped donors, less than 85% were placed in the genetic ancestry cluster associated with self-reported Caucasian donors. The study was designed to test whether signatures of past pathogen exposure could be identified by cataloging public T cell receptors. The study profiled the T cell repertoires of 500 to 800 subjects by immunosequencing and related them to cytomegalovirus serostatus. In addition to the first cohort of 666 subjects, a separate validation cohort of 100 to 150 different subjects was used. High-throughput TCR immunosequencing, statistical association of individual TCRs with disease status, and machine learning were combined to predict cytomegalovirus infection status. In a later analysis, previously published TCR beta repertoires from fewer than 750 donors were re-analyzed and high-resolution HLA genotyping was added so that TCR occurrence patterns could be studied. Rather than drawing on any new phenotypic data, the later analysis identified candidate immune exposures from TCR beta sequences and the way those sequences occurred across donors. An earlier analysis of approximately 500 of the donors applied high-throughput TCR beta sequencing to assess whether each TCR beta V gene segment acted as functional or pseudogenic. Donor age, sex, ethnicity and CMV serostatus were compiled alongside the repertoire data. Genome-wide SNP genotypes for about 65% of the roughly 670 donors were used in a later genetic analysis, which treated that subset as a discovery cohort. All discovery cohort repertoires had been generated on a single sequencing platform. Class I and class II HLA loci were covered by the typing at four-digit resolution. Typing coverage varied by locus: about 629-640 donors for A, B, C, DRB1 and DQB1; roughly 500 for DQA1; some 610 for DPA1; around 490 for DPB1. Roughly five DR-DQ haplotypes were handled as single units for association and clustering because linkage in the cohort was strong. Across around 400 genotyped donors of the cohort, an average of approximately 200,000 unique TCR beta nucleotide sequences per donor were sequenced, and roughly a sixth of those sequences were non-productive. The study at large found these results: The classifier was reported to diagnose cytomegalovirus status with high specificity and sensitivity in both the original cohort and the validation cohort. According to a later analysis, parvovirus B19, influenza, CMV and Epstein-Barr virus appeared linked to several top co-occurrence clusters. HLA typing was unavailable for some donors at each locus, so association tests used only the typed subset. Assigning TCR associations to individual alleles was difficult when HLA alleles, especially DR and DQ, strongly co-occurred. It was suggested by the authors that the approach could potentially be generalized to other disease states and immunological phenotypes. In the study, 150 to 200 TCR beta chains were listed as associated with cytomegalovirus. Some IMGT-functional V segments, including TRBV6-2 and TRBV6-3, could not be distinguished by the 87-base-pair reads and were therefore excluded. A further reported finding was that TCR beta sequences accurately predicted the HLA-A and HLA-B alleles for most subjects in the first cohort. Roughly 17 rarely observed V segments, including chromosome 9 orphons, were excluded from the earlier analysis of approximately 600 of the donors because counts were too low. The cohort was sequenced for TCR beta chains only, and without alpha or paired-chain data the features that could be detected were limited. Correlated functional status among segregating V segments might reflect linkage disequilibrium, but an unknown experimental factor could not be ruled out. A few of the identified cytomegalovirus-associated TCR beta chains were confirmed in vitro to be specific for cytomegalovirus antigens. Specific HLA alleles were associated with 15,000 to 20,000 TCR beta sequences at a false discovery rate of 0.05 in a later analysis. A later analysis found that HLA-associated TCR beta chains were more clonally expanded and had lower generation probabilities than equally common non-associated chains. Compared with the approximately 600-donor mean, donors in an Asian-associated ancestry cluster had fewer N-insertions in productive TCRs, according to a later genetic analysis. In a later analysis, most CMV-associated TCR beta chains were found to appear HLA-restricted, with HLA associations seemingly driven largely by CMV exposure. The presence/absence analyses assumed that sequencing depth was roughly uniform across donors, and that assumption may not be true. According to a later analysis, TCR association rates differed among HLA loci, with DRB1 alleles showing the most associated TCRs and HLA-C alleles showing the fewest. For the cohort, immune exposure information was limited to CMV serostatus. In an earlier analysis of more than 500 of the donors, most TCR beta V segments appeared in productive rearrangements about 90% or about 30% of the time, broadly matching IMGT annotations. A later genetic analysis associated a missense DCLRE1C variant with V-gene and J-gene trimming of TCR beta chains, and an independent cohort replicated the association. Most TCR sequences were seen in very few donors, while some public TCRs were found in many individuals. The sequencing pipeline was judged likely to have produced a cluster of highly shared sequence variants as a technical artifact.

The cohort comprised around 690 healthy bone marrow donors. At the time of sampling, all cohort members were nominally healthy, though unrecorded immune exposures were likely present. The donor tested CMV seropositive, placing the donor among the approximately 290 seropositive members of the cohort. Each donor provided a peripheral blood sample, and peripheral blood mononuclear cells were used for TCR beta sequencing. Genomic DNA extraction from the blood cell samples was performed with the Qiagen DNeasy Blood Extraction Kit. Concerning this clone: This receptor's antigen is unknown. Base qualities are not recorded, but no much larger clone differs from it by a single base.

V lost 10 bases and J lost 2 bases, and the count of bases not matched to a germline gene is 9. Its CDR3 holds 14 amino acids, cysteine through phenylalanine. The DNA shown is the 42-base CDR3, in frame from base 1. The germline V gene (reference sequence) yields MNHEY for CDR1 and SMNVEV for CDR2. The receptor library was made with the immunoSEQ multiplex PCR assay. The multiplex PCR relied on a mix of 60 forward primers for TCR Vbeta segments and 13 reverse primers for TCR Jbeta segments. A multiplex PCR assay on genomic DNA amplified the CDR3 region of rearranged TCR beta genes. The amplified TCR beta libraries were sequenced on the Illumina HiSeq System as 87-base-pair reads. Regarding the original processing steps: In a later analysis, around 80 million unique TCR beta chains were counted across the roughly 670 repertoires, and around 10 million of these chains were shared by at least two donors. Raw reads were error-corrected and collapsed into unique sequences by a nearest-neighbor algorithm in which closely related sequences were merged to remove PCR and sequencing errors. V, D and J gene segments were assigned by aligning CDR3 sequences to IMGT reference sequences. For a sequence to be retained, at least a six-nucleotide match to both a V gene segment and a J gene segment was required. Rearrangements were classified as productive when the CDR3 lacked stop codons and remained in frame with V and J, and all other rearrangements were classified as non-productive. CDR3 was defined according to IMGT convention as the region running from the second conserved V-encoded cysteine to the conserved J-encoded phenylalanine. Sequences without an unambiguous match to a single V gene segment were excluded from the earlier analysis of 500 to 700 of the donors. In an earlier analysis of 587 of the donors, V segments were called functional above 56.7% productive rearrangements and were called segregating when the between-donor standard deviation exceeded 5%. A statistical classification framework was built to diagnose cytomegalovirus status from the catalog of TCR beta chain sequences. A later analysis assigned V and J genes by comparing TCR nucleotide sequences with IMGT/GENE-DB human TR gene sequences. The TCRdist pipeline was used in a later analysis to assign CDR3 sequences and most-parsimonious VDJ recombination scenarios. In a later analysis, each TCR beta chain was defined by its CDR3 amino acid sequence together with its V-gene family, and reads lacking a unique V-gene family were excluded. A later analysis removed 550 to 700 highly shared, low-generation-probability nucleotide sequences to deal with suspected cross-contamination and a sequencing artifact. A later analysis calculated a clonal expansion index for each public chain from normalized within-repertoire ranks of inferred template counts. Generation probabilities in a later analysis came from a VDJ recombination model fitted to out-of-frame rearrangements, and those results were checked against IGoR. In a later analysis, hypergeometric tests were used to score TCR-TCR, TCR-HLA and TCR-CMV co-occurrence, with a repertoire-size bias correction applied to TCR pairs. False discovery rates were estimated in a later analysis by permuting HLA or CMV assignments 20 times. In a later analysis, co-occurring TCRs were grouped with DBSCAN, and TCRdist sequence similarity was added when clustering was performed within HLA-allele-positive subsets. Co-occurrence clustering excluded repertoires with fewer than 30,000 or more than 120,000 public chains, plus five with anomalous nucleotide sharing. TCRdb took this table from immuneACCESS and kept in-frame rearrangements with V and J called. Such tables lack part of the clones; where checked against another copy, unresolved V genes explain under half of the gap, and the rest is unexplained. Clone size and the V and J calls come from that table; the DNA yielded D and trimming. Within this sample are some 66,000 clones, with about 80% of them counted one time only. Approximately 8% of the sample rests with the top ten.

The TCR comes from a man in his sixties in good health and CMV-seropositive. The chain links TRBV27 with TRBJ2-5; 8 bases in the junction line up with TRBD2. The sample comprised PBMCs. The CDR3 has the sequence CATSGLAAQETQYF. The DNA sequence follows: TGTGCCACCTCAGGACTAGCCGCTCAAGAGACCCAGTACTTC.